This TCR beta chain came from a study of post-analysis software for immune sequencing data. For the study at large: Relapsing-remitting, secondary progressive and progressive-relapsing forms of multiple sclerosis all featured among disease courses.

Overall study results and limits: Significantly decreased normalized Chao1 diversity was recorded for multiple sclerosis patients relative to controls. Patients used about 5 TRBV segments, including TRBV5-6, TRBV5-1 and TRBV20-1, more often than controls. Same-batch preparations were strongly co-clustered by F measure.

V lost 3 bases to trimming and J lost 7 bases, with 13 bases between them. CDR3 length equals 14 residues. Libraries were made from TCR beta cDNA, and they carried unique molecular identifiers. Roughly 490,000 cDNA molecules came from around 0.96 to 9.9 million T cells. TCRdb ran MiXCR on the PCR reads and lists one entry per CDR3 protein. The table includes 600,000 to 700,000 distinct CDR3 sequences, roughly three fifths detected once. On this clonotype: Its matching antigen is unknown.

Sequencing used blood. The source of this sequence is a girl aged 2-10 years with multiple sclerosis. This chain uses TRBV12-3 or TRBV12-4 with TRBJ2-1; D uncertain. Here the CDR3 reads CASSFVPPTNEQFF. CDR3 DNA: TGTGCCAGCAGTTTCGTCCCCCCTACAAATGAGCAGTTCTTC.